One and the same sample provided the 8 T cell receptor beta chains below, sequenced in a study of blood T cell repertoires in COVID-19. Only in-frame clones appear in the TCRdb table, and some are missing; sequencing was by immunoSEQ multiplex PCR. The table includes approximately 110,000 clones, 65% to 80% detected once. Sequencing input: peripheral blood. Receptor source: a man between 65 and 85 years old with active or convalescent COVID-19.

The chain couples TRBV5-6 to TRBJ1-5; D possibly corresponds to TRBD1 (6 bases). CDR1 and CDR2 from the germline V gene are SGHDT and YYEEEE. The CDR3 is 15 residues long. V was cut by 4 bases and J by 2 bases, with 13 bases left in between. CDR3 in DNA: TGTGCCAGCAGCCTGACAGGTCGGGGCAATCAGCCCCAGCATTTT. Protein sequence: CASSLTGRGNQPQHF. Using reference TRBV5-6 and TRBJ1-5 for the parts outside the CDR3, the full variable domain is DAGVTQSPTHLIKTRGQQVTLRCSPKSGHDTVSWYQQALGQGPQFIFQYYEEEERQRGNFPDRFSGHQFPNYSSELNVNALLLGDSALYLCASSLTGRGNQPQHFGDGTRLSIL.

The sample holds a few counts of this clone. The V call is TRBV30, the J call TRBJ2-2, with D maybe TRBD1 (5 bases). The germline gives CDR1 GTSNPN, CDR2 SVGIG (reference sequence). The CDR3 is made up of 14 amino acids. Trimming stripped 4 bases from V and 0 bases from J, with 9 bases between. CDR3 in amino acids: CAWIRQTNTGELFF. For the CDR3, the DNA is TGTGCCTGGATAAGACAGACGAACACCGGGGAGCTGTTTTTT.

Only one count was recorded for this clone. This chain uses TRBV5-4 with TRBJ2-5, with D possibly being TRBD1 (7 bases). This CDR3 contains 13 residues. Trimming stripped 7 bases from V and 3 bases from J, with 13 bases between. The germline CDR1 and CDR2 sequences are SGHNT and YYREEE (reference sequence). The CDR3 nucleotides read TGTGCCAGCGGGAGGACAGGAGAAGAGACCCAGTACTTC. Amino acids: CASGRTGEETQYF.

The V call is TRBV19, the J call TRBJ2-1; 15 bases match TRBD2. V gave up 3 bases and J gave up 3 bases; unmatched junction bases: 3. The CDR3 runs to 17 residues. Germline V lookup: CDR1 LNHDA, CDR2 SQIVND (reference sequence). The chain's CDR3 is CASSIGTSGGFYNEQFF. CDR3 DNA: TGTGCCAGTAGTATTGGGACTAGCGGGGGGTTCTACAATGAGCAGTTCTTC.

The CDR3 region has the DNA TGTGCCAGCAGCCATCAGGTGGCTGGAAACACCATATATTTT. This encodes CASSHQVAGNTIYF. The chain couples TRBV3-1 (or the pseudogene TRBV3-2) to TRBJ1-3; no clear D gene. The germline gives CDR1 LGHDT, CDR2 YNNKEL (reference sequence). CDR3 length: 14 amino acids. Trimming stripped 3 bases from V and 2 bases from J, with 8 bases between.

Comment on this clone: Other nucleotide sequences in the sample specify the same CDR3. The V call is TRBV19, the J call TRBJ2-7; TRBD1 matches at 9 bases. This CDR3 is 14 amino acids long. The germline CDR1 and CDR2 sequences are LNHDA and SQIVND (reference sequence). The V gene end was trimmed by 3 bases and the J gene end by 1 base; junction bases not matched to a gene: 1. CDR3 coding DNA: TGTGCCAGTAGTATCGGGACAGGGTCCTACGAGCAGTACTTC. Its protein product is CASSIGTGSYEQYF. Using reference TRBV19 and TRBJ2-7 for the parts outside the CDR3, the full variable domain is DGGITQSPKYLFRKEGQNVTLSCEQNLNHDAMYWYRQDPGQGLRLIYYSQIVNDFQKGDIAEGYSVSREKKESFPLTVTSAQKNPTAFYLCASSIGTGSYEQYFGPGTRLTVT.

In DNA, the CDR3 is TGTGCCAGCACCCCACAGGGAGCTGTTGAAAAACTGTTTTTT. Its translation: CASTPQGAVEKLFF. The rearrangement joins TRBV28 to TRBJ1-4; perhaps TRBD1 as D (6 bases). Trimming stripped 7 bases from V and 7 bases from J, with 16 bases between. The CDR3 consists of 14 residues. Germline V CDR1 and CDR2: MDHEN, SYDVKM.

This clone was counted only a few times. The V gene is TRBV7-8, the J gene TRBJ2-1; 8 nucleotides align to TRBD2. The junction had 7 bases not matched to a gene; V was cut back by 2 bases and J by 7 bases. Germline lookup yields CDR1 SGHVS and CDR2 FQNEAQ. This CDR3 contains 15 residues. The CDR3 DNA reads TGTGCCAGCAGCTTATTCCGGGAGGGCCAGAATGAGCAGTTCTTC. It yields the protein CASSLFREGQNEQFF.